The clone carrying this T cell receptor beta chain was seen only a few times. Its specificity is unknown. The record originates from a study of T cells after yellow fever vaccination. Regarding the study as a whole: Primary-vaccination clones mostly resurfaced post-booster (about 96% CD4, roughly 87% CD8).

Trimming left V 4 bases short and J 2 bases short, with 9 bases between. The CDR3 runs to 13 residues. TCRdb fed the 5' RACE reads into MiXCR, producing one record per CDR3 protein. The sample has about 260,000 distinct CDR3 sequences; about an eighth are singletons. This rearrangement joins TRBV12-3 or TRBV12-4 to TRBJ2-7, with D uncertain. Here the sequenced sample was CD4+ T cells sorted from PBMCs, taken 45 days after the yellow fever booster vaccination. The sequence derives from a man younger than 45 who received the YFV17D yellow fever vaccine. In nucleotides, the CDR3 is TGTGCCAGCAGTTCTCTAGGTACCTACGAGCAGTACTTC. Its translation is CASSSLGTYEQYF.